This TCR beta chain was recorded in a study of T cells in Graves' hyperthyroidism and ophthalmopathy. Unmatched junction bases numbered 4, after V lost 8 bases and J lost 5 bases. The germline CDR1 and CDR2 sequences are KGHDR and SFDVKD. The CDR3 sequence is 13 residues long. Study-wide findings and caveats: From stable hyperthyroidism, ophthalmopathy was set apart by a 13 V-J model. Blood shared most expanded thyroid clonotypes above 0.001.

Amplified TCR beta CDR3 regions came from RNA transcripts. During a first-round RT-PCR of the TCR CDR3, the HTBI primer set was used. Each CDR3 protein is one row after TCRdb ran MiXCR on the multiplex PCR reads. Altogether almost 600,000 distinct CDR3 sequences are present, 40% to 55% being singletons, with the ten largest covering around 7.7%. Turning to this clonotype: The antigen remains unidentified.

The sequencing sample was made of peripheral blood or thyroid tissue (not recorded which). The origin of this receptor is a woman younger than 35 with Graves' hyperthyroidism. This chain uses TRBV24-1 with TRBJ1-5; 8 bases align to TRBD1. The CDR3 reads CATKRTGYQPQHF. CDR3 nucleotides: TGTGCCACCAAGAGGACAGGGTATCAGCCCCAGCATTTT.